What follows is one TCR beta chain and its context. These data come from a study of blood T cell repertoires in COVID-19. Study background: COVID-19 samples collected from the United States, Italy and Spain covered acute and convalescent phases.

Original processing notes: Counts of nucleated cells, estimated from reference gene primer amplification, were obtained. Profiling relied on immunoSEQ multiplex PCR, and the TCRdb table lists in-frame clones only, not all of them. That table supplies the V and J calls and clone size; D and trimming were determined from the DNA. The sample records 200,000 or so clones, around 90% being singletons. Grouping used clinical history reported by participants in a survey and questionnaire. V gave up 3 bases and J gave up 6 bases; unmatched junction bases: 10. Germline V gives CDR1 KGHSH, CDR2 LQKENI. The CDR3 has 15 amino acids.

The chain couples TRBV18 to TRBJ2-7, with 8 positions matching TRBD2. Sequencing used PBMCs or T cells enriched from blood (not recorded which). The TCR originated in a man younger than 45 in a cohort exposed to, infected with or recovered from COVID-19 (not recorded which). The CDR3 DNA reads as TGTGCCAGCTCACCCTTTAGCGGGAAAAGCGGCGAGCAGTACTTC. It codes for CASSPFSGKSGEQYF. Drawing the rest from reference TRBV18 and TRBJ2-7, the complete variable domain is NAGVMQNPRHLVRRRGQEARLRCSPMKGHSHVYWYRQLPEEGLKFMVYLQKENIIDESGMPKERFSAEFPKEGPSILRIQQVVRGDSAAYFCASSPFSGKSGEQYFGPGTRLTVT.